This T cell receptor (beta chain) was observed in a study of cytomegalovirus exposure and HLA in healthy donors (dated by TCRdb to the late 2010s). The study in broad terms: An earlier analysis of roughly 500 of the donors reported about 260 Gb of sequence data and 90 million to 120 million unique TCR beta sequences obtained from some 170 million T cells. Around 330 gigabases of sequencing data and around 88 million unique TCR sequences made up an early release that covered several hundred HLA-typed donors. The genetic ancestry cluster associated with self-reported Caucasian donors included 65% to 90% of the roughly 400 genotyped donors. The aim of the study was to test whether cataloging public T cell receptors could identify signatures of past pathogen exposure. The study profiled the T cell repertoires of 666 subjects by immunosequencing and related them to cytomegalovirus serostatus. Along with the approximately 600-subject first cohort, a separate validation cohort of 120 different subjects was used. To predict cytomegalovirus infection status, the study combined high-throughput TCR immunosequencing, statistical association of individual TCRs with disease status, and machine learning. To study patterns of TCR occurrence, a later analysis re-analyzed previously published TCR beta repertoires from under 750 donors and added high-resolution HLA genotyping. Rather than using new phenotypic data, the later analysis identified candidate immune exposures from TCR beta sequences and from how often those sequences occurred across donors. To decide whether each TCR beta V gene segment behaved as functional or pseudogenic, an earlier analysis of over 500 of the donors relied on high-throughput TCR beta sequencing. Alongside the repertoire data, information on donor age, sex, ethnicity and CMV serostatus was compiled. A later genetic analysis took genome-wide SNP genotypes for about three fifths of the roughly 670 donors and used that subset as a discovery cohort. All discovery cohort repertoires had been generated using a single sequencing platform. Class I and class II HLA loci were covered by the typing at four-digit resolution. Typing coverage varied by locus: roughly 620-640 donors for A, B, C, DRB1 and DQB1; approximately 500 for DQA1; nearly 610 for DPA1; 450 to 480 for DPB1. A handful of DR-DQ haplotypes were handled as single units for association and clustering because linkage in the cohort was strong. On average, about 240,000 unique TCR beta nucleotide sequences were sequenced per donor among a few hundred genotyped donors of the cohort, with around 19% of those sequences being non-productive.

The germline V gene (reference sequence) supplies CDR1 MNHEY and CDR2 SMNVEV. From V the trimming removes 9 bases and from J it removes 3 bases, while the gene matches leave 5 bases of the junction unaccounted for. The CDR3 sequence holds 13 residues, the cysteine and valine included. The retained sequence is limited to the CDR3, 39 bases, with the frame set at the first base. Results the study describes overall, beyond this receptor: Sequencing depth was assumed to be roughly uniform across donors in the presence/absence analyses, though that assumption may not hold. Cytomegalovirus status was reported to be diagnosed by the classifier with high specificity and sensitivity in both the original and validation cohorts. In a later analysis, HLA-associated TCR beta chains showed more clonal expansion and lower generation probabilities than non-associated chains that were equally common. While some public TCRs were present in many individuals, most TCR sequences turned up only very rarely across donors. When HLA alleles, especially DR and DQ, strongly co-occurred, TCR associations were difficult to assign to individual alleles. Because HLA typing was missing for some donors at each locus, association tests included only the typed subset. Because counts were too low, about 18 rarely observed V segments, including chromosome 9 orphons, were excluded from the earlier analysis of fewer than 650 of the donors. An earlier analysis of some 560 of the donors showed that most TCR beta V segments appeared in productive rearrangements either about 90% or about 30% of the time, which broadly matched IMGT annotations. A total of some 180 TCR beta chains were listed by the study as associated with cytomegalovirus. In vitro tests confirmed that a few of the cytomegalovirus-associated TCR beta chains recognize cytomegalovirus antigens. A later analysis reported that several top co-occurrence clusters appeared linked to parvovirus B19, influenza, CMV and Epstein-Barr virus. In a later genetic analysis, fewer N-insertions in productive TCRs were reported among donors in an Asian-associated ancestry cluster than the 666-donor mean. A group of highly shared sequence variants was considered likely to be a technical artifact of the sequencing pipeline. A later analysis found that most CMV-associated TCR beta chains appeared HLA-restricted, with HLA associations seemingly driven largely by CMV exposure. A further reported finding was that TCR beta sequences accurately predicted the HLA-A and HLA-B alleles for most subjects in the first cohort. Correlated functional status among segregating V segments might be attributable to linkage disequilibrium, but an unknown experimental factor could not be ruled out. According to a later analysis, TCR association rates differed among HLA loci, with DRB1 alleles showing the most associated TCRs and HLA-C alleles showing the fewest. Only TCR beta chains were sequenced in this cohort, and the absence of alpha or paired-chain data limited detectable features. The only immune exposure information available for the cohort was CMV serostatus. In a later genetic analysis, a missense DCLRE1C variant was associated with V-gene and J-gene trimming of TCR beta chains, and the association was replicated in an independent cohort. Some IMGT-functional V segments, including TRBV6-2 and TRBV6-3, could not be told apart with the 87-base-pair reads, so those segments were excluded. The authors suggested that the approach could potentially be extended to other disease states and immunological phenotypes. At a false discovery rate of 0.05, a later analysis linked under 20,000 TCR beta sequences to specific HLA alleles.

In total, about 650 healthy bone marrow donors made up the cohort. At the time of sampling, all cohort members were nominally healthy, though unrecorded immune exposures were likely present. The donor tested CMV seropositive and was one of the 289 seropositive cohort members. A peripheral blood sample was collected from each donor, and TCR beta sequencing was performed on peripheral blood mononuclear cells. The Qiagen DNeasy Blood Extraction Kit was used to extract genomic DNA from the blood cell samples. On this clone itself: Its antigen remains undetermined. The input lacks base qualities; no much larger clone sits a single base away.

The method behind the library was the immunoSEQ multiplex PCR assay. The multiplex PCR relied on a mix of 60 forward primers for TCR Vbeta segments and 13 reverse primers for TCR Jbeta segments. Amplification of the CDR3 region of rearranged TCR beta genes was performed with a multiplex PCR assay on genomic DNA. On the Illumina HiSeq System, the amplified TCR beta libraries were sequenced as 87-base-pair reads. As for how the authors treated the data: A later analysis tallied approximately 87 million unique TCR beta chains across the 650 to 750 repertoires, and around 10 million of those chains were shared by two or more donors. To remove PCR and sequencing errors, raw reads were error-corrected and collapsed into unique sequences using a nearest-neighbor algorithm that merged closely related sequences. To assign V, D and J gene segments, CDR3 sequences were aligned to IMGT reference sequences. For a sequence to be retained, a match of at least six nucleotides was required to both a V gene segment and a J gene segment. A rearrangement counted as productive if the CDR3 had no stop codons and remained in frame with V and J, and every other rearrangement counted as non-productive. CDR3 was defined by IMGT convention, running from the second conserved V-encoded cysteine to the conserved J-encoded phenylalanine. In an earlier analysis of around 570 of the donors, sequences lacking an unambiguous match to a single V gene segment were excluded. An earlier analysis of approximately 590 of the donors classified V segments as functional when productive rearrangements were above 56.7% and as segregating when the standard deviation between donors was above 5%. To diagnose cytomegalovirus status from the catalog of TCR beta chain sequences, a statistical classification framework was built. V and J gene assignment, in a later analysis, came from comparing TCR nucleotide sequences with IMGT/GENE-DB human TR gene sequences. Using the TCRdist pipeline, a later analysis assigned CDR3 sequences along with most-parsimonious VDJ recombination scenarios. In a later analysis, every TCR beta chain was defined by the combination of its CDR3 amino acid sequence and its V-gene family, and reads without a unique V-gene family were dropped. In a later analysis, 500 to 650 highly shared, low-generation-probability nucleotide sequences were removed to address suspected cross-contamination and a sequencing artifact. In a later analysis, a clonal expansion index for each public chain was calculated from normalized within-repertoire ranks of inferred template counts. In a later analysis, generation probabilities were computed with a VDJ recombination model fitted to out-of-frame rearrangements, and the resulting probabilities were checked against IGoR. In a later analysis, TCR-TCR, TCR-HLA and TCR-CMV co-occurrence was scored with hypergeometric tests, and a repertoire-size bias correction was applied to TCR pairs. A later analysis estimated false discovery rates by permuting HLA or CMV assignments 20 times. In a later analysis, co-occurring TCRs were grouped with DBSCAN, and TCRdist sequence similarity was added when clustering was performed within HLA-allele-positive subsets. For co-occurrence clustering, repertoires with fewer than 30,000 or more than 120,000 public chains were excluded, along with roughly 5 repertoires with anomalous nucleotide sharing. What TCRdb holds here is the immuneACCESS table cut down to in-frame rearrangements. Part of the clones is not present; checked against another copy, under half of the missing clones reflect an unresolved V gene, and the others are unexplained. V, J and clone size reflect that table, while D and trimming were determined from the DNA. The sample table shows 150,000 to 200,000 clones, and roughly 85% are seen once. Around 15% of the sample comes from the top ten.

The sample consisted of PBMCs. The source of this sequence is a middle-aged man in good health and CMV-seropositive. The V and J genes are TRBV27 and TRBJ2-7; 10 middle bases align to TRBD1. The sequence in DNA is TGTGCCAGTGGGACAGGGGTTGGCTACGAGCAGTACGTC. Translation gives CASGTGVGYEQYV.